This T cell receptor (beta chain) was captured by sequencing in a study of T-cell reconstitution after alpha-beta-depleted transplantation in children. General study results and limits: The origin of high day-60 TCRbeta diversity in some patients lay in surviving recipient T cells and thymic progenitors. Fresh T-cell production supplied most of the T-cell counts and diversity seen one year after transplant. Alpha-beta T cells about two months after transplant reportedly derived from several hundred expanded graft clones.

During its preparation, the TCRbeta library received unique molecular identifiers. One entry per CDR3 protein results from TCRdb running MiXCR on the PCR reads. This sample has just over 200,000 distinct CDR3 sequences, with 7.5% to 9.5% found just once. The V end lost 5 bases, the J end lost 7 bases, and 6 bases lay between the germline ends. CDR1 is SEHNR, CDR2 FQNEAQ, per germline (reference sequence). The CDR3 extends over 12 amino acids. As for this clonotype: No antigen is known for it.

This chain uses TRBV7-9 with TRBJ1-6, with D possibly being TRBD1 (5 bases). The specimen comprised PBMCs, mostly from graft donor cells, sampled 360 days after TCRalphabeta/CD19-depleted stem cell transplant. The sequence came from a male patient aged 2-10 years who had a stem cell transplant for acute myeloid leukemia, so the T cells may come from the graft donor. The CDR3 sequence: CASSQGNSPLHF. DNA for the CDR3: TGTGCCAGCAGCCAGGGAAATTCACCCCTCCACTTT.